This TCR beta chain was recorded in a study of T-cell memory formation after mild COVID-19. There are a few counts of this clonotype. Via MiXCR, TCRdb re-called the 5' RACE reads, giving one row per CDR3 protein. This table holds 300,000 to 350,000 distinct CDR3 sequences, just under 20% found once. CDR3 length: 14 residues. Trimming left V 0 bases short and J 6 bases short, with 8 bases between. Germline loops: CDR1 LNHDA, CDR2 SQIVND (reference sequence). The chain combines TRBV19 with TRBJ2-2; D is possibly TRBD2 (6 bases). Sequenced: PBMCs or a T cell subset sorted from them (not recorded which). The origin of this receptor is a man aged 18 to 30 who had mild COVID-19 (a few samples of this study predate the infection). Cell type and time point are not known. In DNA form, the CDR3 reads TGTGCCAGTAGTATAGATTGGGGGGCCGGGGAGCTGTTTTTT. Translating it yields CASSIDWGAGELFF. Full variable domain (remainder filled in from reference TRBV19 and TRBJ2-2): DGGITQSPKYLFRKEGQNVTLSCEQNLNHDAMYWYRQDPGQGLRLIYYSQIVNDFQKGDIAEGYSVSREKKESFPLTVTSAQKNPTAFYLCASSIDWGAGELFFGEGSRLTVL.